Below, 18 T cell receptor beta chains from the same sample are listed, as sequenced in a study of shared clonotypes between healthy human individuals. Repertoires were generated with immunoSEQ multiplex PCR, while TCRdb's copy carries only in-frame clones and drops some. The data show around 2,100,000 clones, with around 96% seen just once and 1.2% held by the top ten. Cells designated naive CD8 were CD45RO-negative and were positively selected for CCR7, with terminally differentiated effector memory CD45RA+ cells excluded. The specimen was naive CD8+ T cells sorted from blood. Source of these receptors: a man aged 18-30 years in good health.

CDR3 amino acids: CASREWTGGSDTEAFF. For the CDR3, the DNA is TGTGCCAGCAGAGAATGGACAGGGGGTAGCGACACTGAAGCTTTCTTT. This chain links TRBV7-9 with TRBJ1-1; 10 nucleotides agree with TRBD1. The junction had 10 bases not matched to a gene; V was cut back by 6 bases and J by 3 bases. Germline V gives CDR1 SEHNR, CDR2 FQNEAQ (reference sequence). This CDR3 spans 16 amino acids.

V and J are TRBV19 and TRBJ2-3; D possibly corresponds to TRBD1 (6 bases). CDR3 length: 13 amino acids. Germline assignment: CDR1 LNHDA and CDR2 SQIVND (reference sequence). V was clipped by 8 bases and J by 0 bases, with 9 bases between them. In DNA, the CDR3 is TGTGCCAGTCGAGGGGGTAGCACAGATACGCAGTATTTT. Translated, it gives CASRGGSTDTQYF. The whole variable domain, filled in from reference TRBV19 and TRBJ2-3, reads DGGITQSPKYLFRKEGQNVTLSCEQNLNHDAMYWYRQDPGQGLRLIYYSQIVNDFQKGDIAEGYSVSREKKESFPLTVTSAQKNPTAFYLCASRGGSTDTQYFGPGTRLTVL.

This chain connects TRBV4-1 to TRBJ1-2; TRBD1 matches 7 bases. CDR3 length: 15 amino acids. In germline, CDR1 is MGHRA, CDR2 YSYEKL. Trimming took 1 base from V and 4 from J; bases not matched to a gene: 6. CDR3 region: CASSQASGGFYGYTF. The CDR3 DNA reads as TGCGCCAGCAGCCAAGCTTCAGGGGGGTTCTATGGCTACACCTTC.

On this clone itself: The sample contains more than one DNA sequence encoding this CDR3. The chain has TRBV30 and TRBJ1-2, with 8 bases identical to TRBD1. The J segment lost 2 bases and the V segment lost 1 base, leaving 0 bases of the junction unmatched. The CDR3 contains 13 residues. CDR1 is GTSNPN and CDR2 is SVGIG in the germline V gene (reference sequence). The CDR3 DNA reads as TGTGCCTGGAGTGCAGGGGGCAACTATGGCTACACCTTC. Protein: CAWSAGGNYGYTF.

The V call is TRBV25-1, the J call TRBJ2-1; 10 bases fit TRBD2. Germline trimming cut 3 bases from V and 8 bases from J; bases unmatched to any gene: 7. The CDR3 extends over 15 amino acids. Germline loops: CDR1 MGHDK, CDR2 SYGVNS. DNA for the CDR3: TGTGCCAGCAGTGAGTATGTAGCGGGAGGCGATGAGCAGTTCTTC. Protein product: CASSEYVAGGDEQFF.

The CDR3, as DNA: TGTGCCAGCAGTTCCTACCCGGGGGGTGAGCAGTACTTC. Encoded protein: CASSSYPGGEQYF. V is TRBV27 and J is TRBJ2-7; 7 bases agree with TRBD2. This CDR3 is 13 amino acids long. Germline CDR1 is MNHEY and CDR2 is SMNVEV (reference sequence). With V trimmed by 4 bases and J by 7 bases, 7 bases remained unmatched.

This chain links TRBV19 with TRBJ2-5; the match to TRBD2 covers 11 bases. After removal of 5 bases from V and 2 bases from J, the junction contained 1 base not matched to a gene. CDR3 length: 14 amino acids. Germline V gene lookup returns CDR1 LNHDA and CDR2 SQIVND (reference sequence). For the CDR3, the DNA is TGTGCCAGTAGTGTAGCGGGGGGGCAAGAGACCCAGTACTTC. It is translated as CASSVAGGQETQYF.

The CDR3 nucleotides are TGCGCCAGCAGCCTAGCCTTGGTAGGAATAAGCGACACCGGGGAGCTGTTTTTT. This sequence encodes CASSLALVGISDTGELFF. The chain combines TRBV4-3 with TRBJ2-2; no firm D call. The CDR3 loop spans 18 amino acids. Germline CDR1 is LGHNA and CDR2 is YSLEER. The germline V and J ends were trimmed by 4 bases and 3 bases, with 21 bases remaining between them.

In DNA, the CDR3 is TGTGCCAGCAGCCCAGAGAATTCCTACGAGCAGTACTTC. As protein: CASSPENSYEQYF. The chain joins TRBV7-9 to TRBJ2-7; no firm D call. V was shortened by 5 bases and J by 1 base, with 9 bases between the two germline ends. The CDR3 spans 13 residues. The V gene's germline CDR1 is SEHNR and CDR2 FQNEAQ (reference sequence).

The chain is built from TRBV25-1 and TRBJ2-7; TRBD1 matches 8 bases. The germline V gene encodes CDR1 MGHDK and CDR2 SYGVNS. V shed 9 bases and J 0 bases; nucleotides not matched to a gene: 4. The CDR3 spans 13 residues. CDR3 in amino acids: CASGQGLSYEQYF. In DNA, the CDR3 is TGTGCCAGTGGACAGGGCCTCTCCTACGAGCAGTACTTC.

This rearrangement joins TRBV5-1 to TRBJ1-1; D gene ambiguous. Germline lookup yields CDR1 SGHRS and CDR2 YFSETQ. V was cut by 6 bases and J by 4 bases, with 13 bases left in between. This CDR3 spans 13 amino acids. The CDR3 DNA is TGCGCCAGCAAGTTCTGGGAGGGCACTGAAGCTTTCTTT. Encoded protein: CASKFWEGTEAFF.

The chain carries TRBV6-5 and TRBJ1-5; 7 nucleotides agree with TRBD1. Germline assignment: CDR1 MNHEY and CDR2 SVGAGI. V shed 5 bases, J shed 7 bases, and the junction held 11 bases outside the gene matches. This CDR3 region has 15 residues. The CDR3 loop reads CASSPLPRGKQPQHF. As DNA, the CDR3 is TGTGCCAGCAGTCCCTTGCCCAGGGGGAAACAGCCCCAGCATTTT.

V and J are TRBV5-6 and TRBJ2-7; perhaps TRBD2 as D (6 bases). V lost 4 bases to trimming and J lost 2 bases, with 13 bases between them. CDR3 length: 14 amino acids. CDR1 is SGHDT, CDR2 YYEEEE, per germline. In DNA form, the CDR3 reads TGTGCCAGCAGCATAGGACTATTACCCTACGAGCAGTACTTC. Amino acid sequence: CASSIGLLPYEQYF.

Only one count was recorded for this clone. This chain connects TRBV7-6 to TRBJ1-6; the D gene is possibly TRBD1 (5 bases). The CDR3 totals 16 residues. Germline V gene data show CDR1 as SGHVS and CDR2 as FNYEAQ. Deletions cut 1 base from V and 3 bases from J, with 10 bases between. For the CDR3, the DNA is TGTGCCAGCAGCTTAGGGCAGGGTGGCTATAATTCACCCCTCCACTTT. This codes for CASSLGQGGYNSPLHF.

This clone appeared a few times. The genes are TRBV6-1 and TRBJ1-4; maybe TRBD1 (5 bases). The CDR3 runs to 12 residues. The germline V and J ends were trimmed by 3 bases and 8 bases, with 7 bases remaining between them. In germline, CDR1 is MNHNS, CDR2 SASEGT. The CDR3: CASSDYREKLFF. The CDR3 bases are TGTGCCAGCAGTGATTACAGGGAAAAACTGTTTTTT.

This clone is a singleton in its sample. The rearrangement uses TRBV2 and TRBJ1-6, with D perhaps matching TRBD1 (5 bases). The CDR3 spans 17 residues. The germline V gene encodes CDR1 SNHLY and CDR2 FYNNEI. V was shortened by 4 bases and J by 4 bases, with 17 bases between the two germline ends. The DNA for the CDR3 is TGTGCCAGCAGTGCCGATGGGACGGCGGAGTATAATTCACCCCTCCACTTT. This gives the protein CASSADGTAEYNSPLHF.

With respect to this clone: Other DNA sequences in this sample translate to the same CDR3. The chain recombines TRBV30 with TRBJ1-5; 11 bases fit TRBD1. This CDR3 contains 14 residues. Germline lookup yields CDR1 GTSNPN and CDR2 SVGIG (reference sequence). Trimming removed 2 bases from V and 5 bases from J; junction bases left unmatched: 2. The CDR3 sequence: CAWSPGQGDQPQHF. CDR3 sequence (DNA): TGTGCCTGGAGTCCGGGACAGGGGGATCAGCCCCAGCATTTT.

This chain uses TRBV9 with TRBJ2-1, with a possible D match to TRBD1 (6 bases). Germline values: CDR1 SGDLS, CDR2 YYNGEE. V was cut by 3 bases and J by 6 bases, with 22 bases left in between. There are 17 residues in the CDR3. CDR3 amino acids: CASSANYGTLDPNEQFF. The CDR3 nucleotides read TGTGCCAGCAGCGCAAATTACGGGACACTGGACCCCAATGAGCAGTTCTTC.